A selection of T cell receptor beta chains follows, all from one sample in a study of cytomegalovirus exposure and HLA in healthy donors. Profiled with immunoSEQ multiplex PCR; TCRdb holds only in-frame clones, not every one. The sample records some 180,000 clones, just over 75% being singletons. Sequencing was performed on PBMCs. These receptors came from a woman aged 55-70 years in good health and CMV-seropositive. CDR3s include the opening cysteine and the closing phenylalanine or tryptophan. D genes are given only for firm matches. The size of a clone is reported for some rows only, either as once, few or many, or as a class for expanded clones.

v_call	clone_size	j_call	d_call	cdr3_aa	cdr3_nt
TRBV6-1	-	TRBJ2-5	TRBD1	CASSVDRAWETQYF	TGTGCCAGCAGCGTGGACAGGGCTTGGGAGACCCAGTACTTC
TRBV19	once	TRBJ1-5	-	CASSIRGGLSNQPQHF	TGTGCCAGTAGTATTAGGGGGGGGCTGAGCAATCAGCCCCAGCATTTT
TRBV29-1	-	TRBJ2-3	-	CSVVLWGGSPDTQYF	TGCAGCGTTGTATTATGGGGAGGATCGCCAGATACGCAGTATTTT
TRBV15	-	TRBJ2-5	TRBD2	CATSRSLLAGTQETQYF	TGTGCCACCAGCAGATCCTTACTAGCGGGGACTCAAGAGACCCAGTACTTC
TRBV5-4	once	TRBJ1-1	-	CASSARGGVNTEAFF	TGTGCCAGCTCTGCTCGGGGGGGGGTGAACACTGAAGCTTTCTTT
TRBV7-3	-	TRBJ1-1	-	CASSLGTANTEAFF	TGTGCCAGCAGCTTAGGCACCGCGAACACTGAAGCTTTCTTT
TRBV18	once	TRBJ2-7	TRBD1	CASSPQPGQSSYEQYF	TGTGCCAGCTCACCACAACCGGGACAGAGCTCCTACGAGCAGTACTTC
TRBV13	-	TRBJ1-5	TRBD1	CASSLGPGQRGFNQPQHF	TGTGCCAGCAGCTTAGGCCCGGGACAGAGGGGGTTCAATCAGCCCCAGCATTTT
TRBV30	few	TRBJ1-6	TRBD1	CAWRVPWDRDNSPLHF	TGTGCCTGGAGAGTACCGTGGGACAGGGATAATTCACCCCTCCACTTT
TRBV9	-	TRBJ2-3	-	CASTLREYTDTQYF	TGTGCCAGCACACTGAGGGAATACACAGATACGCAGTATTTT
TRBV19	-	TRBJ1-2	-	CAVHWQESGYTF	TGTGCCGTTCATTGGCAGGAATCTGGCTACACCTTC
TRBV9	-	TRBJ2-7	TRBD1	CASSRTGSYEQYF	TGTGCCAGCAGCAGGACAGGGTCCTACGAGCAGTACTTC
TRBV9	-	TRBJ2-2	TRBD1	CASSPDRGANTGELFF	TGTGCCAGCAGCCCCGACAGGGGGGCGAACACCGGGGAGCTGTTTTTT
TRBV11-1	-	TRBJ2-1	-	CASSLGRNNEQFF	TGTGCCAGCAGCTTAGGTAGAAACAATGAGCAGTTCTTC
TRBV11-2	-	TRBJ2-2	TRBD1	CASSPQGVGGELFF	TGTGCCAGCAGCCCACAGGGGGTAGGCGGGGAGCTGTTTTTT
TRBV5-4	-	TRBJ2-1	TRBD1	CASSLVIRQGDSYNEQFF	TGTGCCAGCAGCTTGGTGATCAGACAGGGCGATTCCTACAATGAGCAGTTCTTC
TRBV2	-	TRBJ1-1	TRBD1	CASRPGQGAFF	TGTGCCAGCAGACCGGGACAGGGAGCTTTCTTT
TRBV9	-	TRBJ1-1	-	CASGQSLNTEAFF	TGTGCCAGCGGACAGTCCCTGAACACTGAAGCTTTCTTT
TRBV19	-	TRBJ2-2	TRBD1	CATSDRINTGELFF	TGTGCCACTTCGGACAGGATAAACACCGGGGAGCTGTTTTTT
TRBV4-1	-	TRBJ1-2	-	CASSQDLQFYGYTF	TGCGCCAGCAGCCAAGATTTGCAGTTCTATGGCTACACCTTC